This TCR beta chain was sequenced for a study of blood T cell repertoires in COVID-19. Study-wide background: The analysed material was cDNA or gDNA that came from T cells, B-cell-depleted T cells, or PBMCs.

Using immunoSEQ multiplex PCR, the repertoire was profiled, and TCRdb retains in-frame clones only, with some absent. The repertoire holds under 150,000 clones, with over 70% as singletons. The CDR3 consists of 13 residues. Per germline, CDR1 SQVTM and CDR2 ANQGSEA. Trimming cost V 0 bases and J 7 bases; bases outside gene matches: 3. The sequenced sample consisted of PBMCs or T cells enriched from blood (not recorded which). The TCR comes from a man over 45 in a cohort exposed to, infected with or recovered from COVID-19 (not recorded which). This chain uses TRBV29-1 with TRBJ1-2, with TRBD1 matching over 9 bases. DNA for the CDR3: TGCAGCGTTGAAGAAACAGGGGGCGGTGGCTACACCTTC. Translation gives CSVEETGGGGYTF. The variable domain in full, completed from reference TRBV29-1 and TRBJ1-2, reads SAVISQKPSRDICQRGTSLTIQCQVDSQVTMMFWYRQQPGQSLTLIATANQGSEATYESGFVIDKFPISRPNLTFSTLTVSNMSPEDSSIYLCSVEETGGGGYTFGSGTRLTVV.